This TCR beta chain was recorded in a study of Ad26.COV2.S vaccination and SARS-CoV-2 variants. The CDR3 sequence is 15 residues long. The V gene's germline CDR1 is SGDLS and CDR2 YYNGEE. The V gene lost 0 bases and the J gene lost 5 bases, with 14 bases spanning the gap. This table comes from immunoSEQ multiplex PCR, and its TCRdb copy is limited to in-frame clones, with some not included. The sample contains approximately 500,000 clones, approximately 88% of which appear only once. Treatment noted: 15 to 20 received Ad26.COV2.S at low or high dose, single or two shots; about 5 received placebo; per-sample allocation not given. Sample collection was performed on day 63 after the first vaccine or placebo injection.

The rearrangement joins TRBV9 to TRBJ1-2; a weak D match, TRBD1 (6 bases). The specimen was peripheral blood, collected in a trial of Ad26.COV2.S vaccine versus placebo. The receptor comes from a person between 18 and 60 years old who received the Ad26.COV2.S COVID-19 vaccine or a placebo. The CDR3 loop is CASSVGRAGVYGYTF. DNA for the CDR3: TGTGCCAGCAGCGTAGGGAGAGCAGGGGTTTATGGCTACACCTTC.